This TCR beta chain was found in a study of blood T cell repertoires in COVID-19. As for the study in general: In each case, the material was cDNA or gDNA derived from T cells, B-cell-depleted T cells, or PBMCs.

Data came from immunoSEQ multiplex PCR; TCRdb stores just in-frame clones and leaves some out. The sample yields 35,000 to 55,000 clones, under 90% seen once. V was clipped by 5 bases and J by 5 bases; unmatched bases: 8. The CDR3 runs to 15 residues. Germline V lookup: CDR1 SGHVS, CDR2 FNYEAQ. Material for sequencing was peripheral blood. This receptor was identified in a woman in her sixties or seventies with acute or convalescent COVID-19. The V and J genes are TRBV7-6 and TRBJ2-2, with 7 positions matching TRBD2. The DNA of the CDR3 is TGTGCCAGCAGCCTACTAGCGAAAGGGACCGGGGAGCTGTTTTTT. Translating gives CASSLLAKGTGELFF. Full variable domain (outside the CDR3, taken from reference TRBV7-6 and TRBJ2-2): GAGVSQSPRYKVTKRGQDVALRCDPISGHVSLYWYRQALGQGPEFLTYFNYEAQQDKSGLPNDRFSAERPEGSISTLTIQRTEQRDSAMYRCASSLLAKGTGELFFGEGSRLTVL.